This T cell receptor (beta chain) originates from a study of PD-L1 blockade in urothelial cancer. Across the study: At some point between 2013 and 2015 therapy began: atezolizumab 1,200 mg intravenously every 3 weeks.

V shed 5 bases, J shed 2 bases, and the junction held 5 bases outside the gene matches. The CDR3 runs 15 residues. Germline V CDR1 and CDR2: LNHDA, SQIVND (reference sequence). The time point: pretreatment peripheral blood. Urothelial carcinoma, locally advanced or metastatic, affected the patients. Each PCR reaction had synthetic TCR analog templates spiked into it. Some clones are missing from TCRdb's copy, which holds only in-frame ones; the method was immunoSEQ multiplex PCR. The top ten clones hold 3% to 4% of a sample with about 130,000 clones, around 85% of them seen once. The material sequenced was PBMCs, taken around atezolizumab (anti-PD-L1) treatment. The V call is TRBV19, the J call TRBJ1-2; 10 positions match TRBD1. The sequence was collected from a man aged 50-60 years with urothelial cancer. The CDR3 DNA reads TGTGCCAGTAGTCCCCGGGACAGGGGAAACTATGGCTACACCTTC. The encoded protein is CASSPRDRGNYGYTF.